This TCR beta chain appears in the sequencing data of a study of blood T cell repertoires in COVID-19. Trimming at V came to 3 bases and at J to 4 bases, leaving 4 bases not matched to a gene. Germline V gene data show CDR1 as MRHNA and CDR2 as SNTAGT. This CDR3 is built from 14 residues. Assay: immunoSEQ multiplex PCR; the TCRdb copy retains only in-frame clones and omits some. The sample lists some 360,000 clones; over 85% were seen once. Specimen: peripheral blood. The clonotype was recovered from a woman aged 60-75 years with COVID-19, enrolled during active disease. The chain is built from TRBV6-4 and TRBJ2-3, with 7 bases aligning to TRBD1. The CDR3 here is CASSEQGSADTQYF. DNA for the CDR3: TGTGCCAGCAGTGAACAGGGGTCGGCAGATACGCAGTATTTT.